The 9 T cell receptor beta chains below come from one sample, sequenced in a study of early stage breast cancer tumors. Assay: immunoSEQ multiplex PCR; the TCRdb copy retains only in-frame clones and omits some. The data show tens of thousands of clones, with about 68% seen just once and roughly 7% held by the top ten. Sequencing used blood. These receptors all stem from a person in their sixties or seventies with breast cancer.

V gene TRBV11-2 combines with J gene TRBJ2-3; D uncertain. CDR1 and CDR2 from the germline V gene are SGHAT and FQNNGV. The CDR3 loop spans 15 amino acids. V lost 1 base and J lost 0, with 8 bases in between. CDR3 amino acids: CASSLGPKSTDTQYF. CDR3 nucleotide sequence: TGTGCCAGCAGCTTAGGACCGAAGAGCACAGATACGCAGTATTTT.

The chain couples TRBV6-6 to TRBJ1-2; 8 bases line up with TRBD1. The CDR3 loop spans 14 amino acids. With 6 bases clipped from V and 8 bases from J, the junction kept 11 bases outside the gene matches. Germline CDR1 MNHNY, CDR2 SVGAGI (reference sequence). The CDR3 DNA reads TGTGCCAGCAGGGGGACAGGTGAAGTTCAAGGCTACACCTTC. Its translation is CASRGTGEVQGYTF.

In DNA, the CDR3 is TGCAGTGGGCTACAACAAGAGACCCAGTACTTC. Translation: CSGLQQETQYF. The rearrangement links TRBV20-1 to TRBJ2-5; D is unresolved. Germline V gene sequence: CDR1 DFQATT, CDR2 SNEGSKA (reference sequence). V lost 7 bases and J 2 bases, leaving 8 bases between the germline ends. The CDR3 covers 11 residues.

The chain is built from TRBV5-6 and TRBJ2-3; 8 bases map to TRBD1. Germline CDR1 is SGHDT and CDR2 is YYEEEE. CDR3 length: 16 residues. The junction had 10 bases not matched to a gene; V was cut back by 2 bases and J by 5 bases. CDR3 coding DNA: TGTGCCAGCAGCTTTGACAGGACAGGGTTGGGAGATACGCAGTATTTT. Residues: CASSFDRTGLGDTQYF. Full variable domain (rest looked up from reference TRBV5-6 and TRBJ2-3): DAGVTQSPTHLIKTRGQQVTLRCSPKSGHDTVSWYQQALGQGPQFIFQYYEEEERQRGNFPDRFSGHQFPNYSSELNVNALLLGDSALYLCASSFDRTGLGDTQYFGPGTRLTVL.

V and J are TRBV10-3 and TRBJ2-7, with 7 nucleotides matching TRBD1. CDR3 length equals 14 residues. Germline V gene lookup returns CDR1 ENHRY and CDR2 SYGVKD. The junction had 11 bases not matched to a gene; V was cut back by 11 bases and J by 1 base. The CDR3 bases are TGTGCCTCACAAGAGGACAGGCTTTCCTACGAGCAGTACTTC. Its protein is CASQEDRLSYEQYF.

This clone appeared a few times. The V gene is TRBV7-6, the J gene TRBJ1-4; D not resolved. Germline lookup yields CDR1 SGHVS and CDR2 FNYEAQ. V was pared by 3 bases and J by 2 bases, with 19 bases between. The CDR3 has 18 residues. In DNA, the CDR3 is TGTGCCAGCAGCTTCGTTCCCCCCGGGTGGTCTACTAATGAAAAACTGTTTTTT. Translating it yields CASSFVPPGWSTNEKLFF. Together with reference TRBV7-6 and TRBJ1-4, the CDR3 gives the full variable domain: GAGVSQSPRYKVTKRGQDVALRCDPISGHVSLYWYRQALGQGPEFLTYFNYEAQQDKSGLPNDRFSAERPEGSISTLTIQRTEQRDSAMYRCASSFVPPGWSTNEKLFFGSGTQLSVL.

The chain joins TRBV4-1 to TRBJ2-7; D gene uncertain. CDR3 length: 16 residues. The germline V gene encodes CDR1 MGHRA and CDR2 YSYEKL. V was cut by 4 bases and J by 0 bases, with 16 bases left in between. The CDR3 nucleotides read TGCGCCAGCAGCCGCGGTGGGCAGTTCAGCTCCTACGAGCAGTACTTC. It is translated as CASSRGGQFSSYEQYF.

V gene TRBV6-1 combines with J gene TRBJ1-1; D is perhaps TRBD1 (5 bases). CDR3 length: 15 amino acids. V was clipped by 2 bases and J by 4 bases, with 14 bases between them. Germline V gene lookup returns CDR1 MNHNS and CDR2 SASEGT. This CDR3 is CASSESRSGFTEAFF. The CDR3 DNA reads TGTGCCAGCAGTGAAAGTAGGTCAGGGTTCACTGAAGCTTTCTTT.

The J gene is TRBJ1-4, the V gene TRBV4-1, with 9 bases lining up with TRBD1. Trimming cost V 3 bases and J 3 bases; bases outside gene matches: 5. The V gene's germline CDR1 is MGHRA and CDR2 YSYEKL. The CDR3 is made up of 16 amino acids. The CDR3 region has the DNA TGCGCCAGCAGCCAGGACGGGACAGGGTCTAATGAAAAACTGTTTTTT. Residues: CASSQDGTGSNEKLFF.